Listed below are T cell receptor beta chains from one sample, sequenced in a study of blood T cell repertoires in COVID-19. Assay used: immunoSEQ multiplex PCR; TCRdb lists only in-frame clones, some missing. The repertoire includes roughly 45,000 clones, around 78% of them detected once, and roughly 12% sits in the top ten. Material for sequencing was peripheral blood. These receptor sequences come from a human donor in a cohort sampled during active COVID-19. CDR3s include the opening cysteine and the closing phenylalanine or tryptophan. D genes are given only for firm matches. Expanded clones are given a class, and other clones once, few, many or no size at all.

TGTGCCAGCAGATACGCGGCAGGGGGCTCCCCCTATGGCTACACCTTC | CASRYAAGGSPYGYTF | few | TRBJ1-2 | TRBD1 | TRBV13
TGTGCCAGCTTAGGGCCGGGAGGGTCCTACGAGCAGTACTTC | CASLGPGGSYEQYF | - | TRBJ2-7 | TRBD2 | TRBV6-5
TGTGCCAGAAGTCAGACTAGCGGGGGGGCCTTTTGTCGCACAGATACGCAGTATTTT | CARSQTSGGAFCRTDTQYF | - | TRBJ2-3 | TRBD2 | TRBV5-3
TGTGCCTGGGACGGAGATAGCAATCAGCCCCAGCATTTT | CAWDGDSNQPQHF | - | TRBJ1-5 | - | TRBV30
TGTGCCAGCAACCTTCGGTCCGCTAACTATGGCTACACCTTC | CASNLRSANYGYTF | once | TRBJ1-2 | - | TRBV7-9
TGTGCCAGCCGCCACTCTAGCGGGGGGGCCTCCTACGAGCAGTACTTC | CASRHSSGGASYEQYF | - | TRBJ2-7 | TRBD2 | TRBV6-2/TRBV6-3
TGTGCCAGCAGACCCACGGAGGGAGGGCCGTACGAGCAGTACTTC | CASRPTEGGPYEQYF | - | TRBJ2-7 | TRBD2 | TRBV6-5
TGTGCCAGTAGTTCTGTACAGGGGGCTTATTCACCCCTCCACTTT | CASSSVQGAYSPLHF | - | TRBJ1-6 | TRBD1 | TRBV19
TGTGCCAGCAGCTTTAAGGGGGCCGCAAAACTGTTTTTT | CASSFKGAAKLFF | few | TRBJ1-4 | TRBD1 | TRBV7-9
TGTGCCACCACTTTGGACAGCTCTGGAAACACCATATATTTT | CATTLDSSGNTIYF | - | TRBJ1-3 | - | TRBV10-3
TGTGCCAGCAGCCAACTACCACCCGGTAATAGCAATCAGCCCCAGCATTTT | CASSQLPPGNSNQPQHF | once | TRBJ1-5 | - | TRBV3-1/TRBV3-2
TGTGCCAGCAGTTACAGATTAGCGGGGGCCTACGAGCAGTACTTC | CASSYRLAGAYEQYF | - | TRBJ2-7 | TRBD2 | TRBV6-2/TRBV6-3
TGTGCCAGCAGTGAAATAAGGACAGACGGCGAGCAGTACTTC | CASSEIRTDGEQYF | - | TRBJ2-7 | - | TRBV6-1
TGTGCCAGCTCCACAATCGGACAGGGCGCTTATTCACCCCTCCACTTT | CASSTIGQGAYSPLHF | - | TRBJ1-6 | TRBD1 | TRBV18
TGTGCCAGCAGCTTAACGCCGGGTGGCGGTGAAGCTTTCTTT | CASSLTPGGGEAFF | - | TRBJ1-1 | - | TRBV7-2
TGTGCCAGCAGAACGACAGGGTTCACTGAAGCTTTCTTT | CASRTTGFTEAFF | - | TRBJ1-1 | TRBD1 | TRBV27
TGTGCCAGCTCACCACCAGGGGTAGTCTCTGGAAACACCATATATTTT | CASSPPGVVSGNTIYF | - | TRBJ1-3 | - | TRBV18
TGTGCCAGCAGTGTTACTAGCGGGGGATTCTACTACAATGAGCAGTTCTTC | CASSVTSGGFYYNEQFF | - | TRBJ2-1 | TRBD2 | TRBV2
TGTGCCAGCAAGGTCGCGGCTAGCGGGGGTCAACGGTCCTACGAGCAGTACTTC | CASKVAASGGQRSYEQYF | - | TRBJ2-7 | TRBD2 | TRBV27
TGTGCCAGCAGCCAAGCGGTGACAGTACACACTGAAGCTTTCTTT | CASSQAVTVHTEAFF | once | TRBJ1-1 | - | TRBV14
TGTGCCAGCAGCTTACGGACAGGGGGCTGGCGGGGCTACACCTTC | CASSLRTGGWRGYTF | - | TRBJ1-2 | TRBD1 | TRBV7-8
TGTGCCTGGAGCCTGCGGGAAACAGTCAATCAGCCCCAGCATTTT | CAWSLRETVNQPQHF | - | TRBJ1-5 | - | TRBV30
TGCGCCAGCAGCCTCGGACAGGGGGCGGCAGATACGCAGTATTTT | CASSLGQGAADTQYF | - | TRBJ2-3 | TRBD1 | TRBV4-3
TGTGCCAGCAGCCTGGGACAGGACAATCAGCCCCAGCATTTT | CASSLGQDNQPQHF | once | TRBJ1-5 | TRBD1 | TRBV5-6
TGTGCCAGTAAGGGTGGGGGGGATTCGGATACGCAGTATTTT | CASKGGGDSDTQYF | once | TRBJ2-3 | TRBD2 | TRBV19
TGCGCCAGCGCGGTGGGGTGGGGCCGAGAAAAACTGTTTTTT | CASAVGWGREKLFF | - | TRBJ1-4 | - | TRBV10-2
TGTGCCAGCCTACAGGGGGCTAACTATGGCTACACCTTC | CASLQGANYGYTF | - | TRBJ1-2 | TRBD1 | TRBV2
TGTGCCAGCAGCTTGAGGGGGCGGGGTTCTGGCTACACCTTC | CASSLRGRGSGYTF | - | TRBJ1-2 | TRBD1 | TRBV5-6
TGTGCCAGCAGGGGTAGACAGGGCCATACAGAGACCCAGTACTTC | CASRGRQGHTETQYF | once | TRBJ2-5 | TRBD1 | TRBV2
TGTGCCTGGAAACTTAGTCTGGGGAGAGAGACCCAGTACTTC | CAWKLSLGRETQYF | - | TRBJ2-5 | - | TRBV30
TGTGCCAGCAGTCGAGGGACAGGGCGAGGGACTGAAGCTTTCTTT | CASSRGTGRGTEAFF | - | TRBJ1-1 | TRBD1 | TRBV6-2/TRBV6-3
TGTGCCAGTAGTATGTTGGGGGCAGGGCCCCAGCATTTT | CASSMLGAGPQHF | - | TRBJ1-5 | - | TRBV19
TGTGCCAGCAGTTACAGGGGGCAAGAAAAACTGTTTTTT | CASSYRGQEKLFF | - | TRBJ1-4 | TRBD1 | TRBV6-6
TGTGCCAGCAGTGGGGGACAGGGGCTACGCACGAACTATGGCTACACCTTC | CASSGGQGLRTNYGYTF | - | TRBJ1-2 | TRBD1 | TRBV2
TGTGCCAGTAGTAGTCAGTTCAATCAGCCCCAGCATTTT | CASSSQFNQPQHF | - | TRBJ1-5 | - | TRBV19
TGTGCCAGCAGCCTTCCGGACATTGGGAACTATGGCTACACCTTC | CASSLPDIGNYGYTF | - | TRBJ1-2 | - | TRBV7-9
TGCGCCAGCAGTCAGGCCACACAGGGGGTTCAGCCCCAGCATTTT | CASSQATQGVQPQHF | - | TRBJ1-5 | TRBD1 | TRBV23-1
TGTGCCATCAGTGGGGGGACAGACTACGAGCAGTACTTC | CAISGGTDYEQYF | - | TRBJ2-7 | TRBD1 | TRBV10-3
TGCGCCAGCAGCTTGGATCCGGGAAGCACAGATACGCAGTATTTT | CASSLDPGSTDTQYF | - | TRBJ2-3 | - | TRBV5-1
TGTGCCAGCAGCGTAGATGGGGGAGGGACCGCCTATGGCTACACCTTC | CASSVDGGGTAYGYTF | - | TRBJ1-2 | - | TRBV9
TGTGCCAGCAGCGGGGGACAGGGCAACACTGAAGCTTTCTTT | CASSGGQGNTEAFF | few | TRBJ1-1 | TRBD1 | TRBV7-9
TGTGCCAGCAGCATCCGGACAGGGGAAAAGGGAAAACTGTTTTTT | CASSIRTGEKGKLFF | once | TRBJ1-4 | TRBD1 | TRBV7-2
TGCGCCAGCAGCAAGGGGACAGGGAGAAATGGGGCCAACGTCCTGACTTTC | CASSKGTGRNGANVLTF | - | TRBJ2-6 | TRBD1 | TRBV5-1
TGTGCCAGCAGTCCCGGGGTTCTAGGGCAGTACTTC | CASSPGVLGQYF | - | TRBJ2-7 | - | TRBV11-2
TGTGCCAGCTCACCACGACCGGGGGCAGGGGGGAATGAGCAGTTCTTC | CASSPRPGAGGNEQFF | - | TRBJ2-1 | - | TRBV18
TGTGCCAGTAGTATCCCGAAACAGGGGCGCCATTCACCCCTCCACTTT | CASSIPKQGRHSPLHF | - | TRBJ1-6 | TRBD1 | TRBV19
TGTGCCAGCAGTCCTCTCTACTACGAGCAGTACTTC | CASSPLYYEQYF | - | TRBJ2-7 | - | TRBV28
TGCGCCAGCAGGGAAGCAGCGACGAACACTGAAGCTTTCTTT | CASREAATNTEAFF | - | TRBJ1-1 | - | TRBV5-1
TGTGCCAGCAGCTTTGTACTAGCGGGGGGCTACGAGCAGTACTTC | CASSFVLAGGYEQYF | - | TRBJ2-7 | TRBD2 | TRBV5-6
TGTGCCAGCAGCAAAGGACAGTCTAGCTCCTATAATTCACCCCTCCACTTT | CASSKGQSSSYNSPLHF | - | TRBJ1-6 | - | TRBV5-4
TGTGCCAGCAGCTTGGGGCAGGTCAGGACTGAAGCTTTCTTT | CASSLGQVRTEAFF | medium-sized | TRBJ1-1 | - | TRBV5-5
TGCGCCAGCAGCTGGATTAGTGGGGGAGGGCTTAATGAAAAACTGTTTTTT | CASSWISGGGLNEKLFF | - | TRBJ1-4 | - | TRBV4-3
TGCAGCGTTGATGGGGAGGGGACATGGGAGGATGGCTACACCTTC | CSVDGEGTWEDGYTF | - | TRBJ1-2 | - | TRBV29-1
TGTGCCAGCAGCTTGGCTACCGGACGGACAACTGAAGCTTTCTTT | CASSLATGRTTEAFF | few | TRBJ1-1 | - | TRBV11-2
TGTGCCAGCAGCTTAGATCGTGGACTAGCGGGGACCACAGATACGCAGTATTTT | CASSLDRGLAGTTDTQYF | - | TRBJ2-3 | TRBD2 | TRBV11-2
TGCAGCGTTCGGGGGATCGCGAACACTGAAGCTTTCTTT | CSVRGIANTEAFF | - | TRBJ1-1 | - | TRBV29-1
TGTGCCAGCAGTGAAGGTTGGGAGAATGATGATCGGTACTTC | CASSEGWENDDRYF | - | TRBJ2-7 | - | TRBV6-1
TGTGCCAGCAGCCAAAGGCAGCGATGGGTGAACACTGAAGCTTTCTTT | CASSQRQRWVNTEAFF | - | TRBJ1-1 | - | TRBV3-1/TRBV3-2
TGTGCCAGCAGTCCGAGGACTAGCGGCGGCACTGAAGCTTTCTTT | CASSPRTSGGTEAFF | few | TRBJ1-1 | - | TRBV6-5
TGTGCCAGCAGTTACTCGGACAGGGGGCCCGACGAGCAGTACTTC | CASSYSDRGPDEQYF | few | TRBJ2-7 | TRBD1 | TRBV6-2/TRBV6-3